Listed here are 8 T cell receptor beta chains from one sample, sequenced in a study of blood T cell repertoires in COVID-19. Sequencing used immunoSEQ multiplex PCR; TCRdb keeps in-frame clones, though not all of them. The sample contains just under 55,000 clones, roughly four fifths of which appear only once. What was sequenced was peripheral blood. The source is a woman in her fifties or sixties with acute or convalescent COVID-19.

In DNA, the CDR3 is TGTGCCAGCTCACCTCCAGGGGATTTTTCACCCCTCCACTTT. Its protein product is CASSPPGDFSPLHF. V usage is TRBV18 and J usage is TRBJ1-6, with TRBD1 as a possible D gene (6 bases). The ends were cut back, 3 bases at V and 9 bases at J, with 12 bases in the middle. CDR3 size: 14 residues. Germline CDR1 reads KGHSH; CDR2 reads LQKENI.

The V gene is TRBV2, the J gene TRBJ2-7; 11 positions agree with TRBD2. In germline, CDR1 is SNHLY, CDR2 FYNNEI. The ends lost 8 bases at V and 2 bases at J; junction bases unmatched: 5. The CDR3 contains 14 residues. In DNA, the CDR3 is TGTGCCAGCGCCACTAGCGGGAGTACCTACGAGCAGTACTTC. It specifies CASATSGSTYEQYF.

The chain has TRBV5-1 and TRBJ2-7; a weak D match, TRBD2 (6 bases). Germline V gene sequence: CDR1 SGHRS, CDR2 YFSETQ. There are 15 residues in the CDR3. V was trimmed by 0 bases and J by 0 bases, leaving 10 bases between them. The CDR3: CASSLAVGGSYEQYF. The CDR3 nucleotides read TGCGCCAGCAGCTTGGCAGTGGGGGGCTCCTACGAGCAGTACTTC.

V and J are TRBV2 and TRBJ1-1; possible D gene TRBD1, 5 bases. The CDR3 consists of 13 residues. Trimming pared 6 bases from V and 1 base from J, leaving 9 bases between. CDR1 and CDR2 from the germline V gene are SNHLY and FYNNEI. In DNA, the CDR3 is TGTGCCAGCAGCGGACAATGGAACACTGAAGCTTTCTTT. This encodes CASSGQWNTEAFF.

The rearrangement joins TRBV6-1 to TRBJ1-4; no clear D. Germline V gives CDR1 MNHNS, CDR2 SASEGT. The CDR3 sequence is 15 residues long. Trimming removed 2 bases at V and 6 bases at J, with 13 bases between. The chain's CDR3 is CASSERPQVDEKLFF. The DNA of the CDR3 is TGTGCCAGCAGTGAAAGGCCCCAGGTAGATGAAAAACTGTTTTTT.

The chain is built from TRBV7-2 and TRBJ2-2; tentative D call: TRBD1 (5 bases). Germline CDR1 SGHTA, CDR2 FQGNSA. The CDR3 consists of 14 residues. Trimming removed 3 bases from V and 4 bases from J, with 9 bases in between. The CDR3 spells CASSFDSITGELFF. The CDR3 DNA reads TGTGCCAGCAGCTTCGACAGTATCACCGGGGAGCTGTTTTTT.

The chain carries TRBV18 and TRBJ1-5, with 10 bases identical to TRBD1. The CDR3 runs 15 residues. Germline values: CDR1 KGHSH, CDR2 LQKENI. The ends lost 4 bases at V and 4 bases at J; junction bases unmatched: 4. CDR3 in amino acids: CASSRGQGVNQPQHF. The CDR3 region has the DNA TGTGCCAGCTCACGAGGACAGGGGGTAAATCAGCCCCAGCATTTT.

This chain connects TRBV24-1 to TRBJ2-4, with 10 nucleotides matching TRBD1. The CDR3 contains 19 residues. CDR1 KGHDR and CDR2 SFDVKD come from the germline V gene. J lost 2 bases, V lost 11 bases, and 20 bases had no gene match. In DNA, the CDR3 is TGTGCCAGGGTGACGAGGACCCCAGACAGGGGGCTTACCAAAAACATTCAGTACTTC. This gives the protein CARVTRTPDRGLTKNIQYF.